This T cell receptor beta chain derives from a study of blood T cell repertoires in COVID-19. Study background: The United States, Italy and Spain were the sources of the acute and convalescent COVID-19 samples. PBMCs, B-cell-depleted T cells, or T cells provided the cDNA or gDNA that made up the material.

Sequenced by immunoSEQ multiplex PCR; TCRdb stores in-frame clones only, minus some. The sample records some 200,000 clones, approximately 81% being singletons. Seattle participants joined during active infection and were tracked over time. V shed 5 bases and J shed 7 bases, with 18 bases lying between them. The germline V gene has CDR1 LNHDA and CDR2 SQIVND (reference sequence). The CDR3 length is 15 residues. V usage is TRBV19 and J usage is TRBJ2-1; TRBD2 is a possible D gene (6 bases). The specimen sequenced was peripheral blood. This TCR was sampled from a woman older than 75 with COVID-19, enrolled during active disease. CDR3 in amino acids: CASSQPGPGGNEQFF. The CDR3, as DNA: TGTGCCAGTAGTCAACCGGGCCCAGGAGGGAATGAGCAGTTCTTC.